This T cell receptor (beta chain) emerged from a study of T cells in localized non-small cell lung cancer. Whole-study findings and limits: The study detected a median roughly 61 of the top 100 tumor clones in adjacent lung.

Libraries were prepared by immunoSEQ multiplex PCR; TCRdb keeps only in-frame clonotypes and omits some of them. The top ten hold approximately 54% of the sample, which has under 6,000 clones, 75% to 85% seen once. The CDR3 consists of 14 residues. CDR1 is SGDLS and CDR2 is YYNGEE in the germline V gene. Trimming took 3 bases from V and 1 from J; bases not matched to a gene: 0. Regarding this clone: Its antigen is undetermined.

The sequences come from peripheral blood mononuclear cells, collected before any cancer treatment. The sequence came from a female donor at least 60 years old with stage II lung adenocarcinoma. V usage is TRBV9 and J usage is TRBJ1-2; TRBD1 agrees at 10 bases. CDR3 sequence: CASSGDRGNYGYTF. The CDR3 DNA is TGTGCCAGCAGCGGGGACAGGGGTAACTATGGCTACACCTTC.